Detailed here is one TCR beta chain. Between the trimmed V and J ends, which lost 6 bases and 8 bases, there was a span of 16 bases. This CDR3 has 13 residues. Germline CDR1 MNHEY, CDR2 SMNVEV (reference sequence). The record originates from a study of blood T cell repertoires in COVID-19. Study overall: Collection of acute and convalescent COVID-19 samples took place in the United States, Italy and Spain. PBMCs, B-cell-depleted T cells, or T cells provided the cDNA or gDNA that made up the material.

In the original workflow: Researchers report that nucleated cell counts were estimated from reference gene primer amplification. Data came from immunoSEQ multiplex PCR; TCRdb stores just in-frame clones and leaves some out. Clone size and the V and J calls come from that table; the DNA yielded D and trimming. The sample lists under 250,000 clones, about 86% occurring once. The chain carries TRBV27 and TRBJ1-2; D not certain. Material for sequencing was peripheral blood. This sequence was found in a man aged 40-49 years with active or convalescent COVID-19. The CDR3 loop is CASSSGSHGGYTF. In DNA form, the CDR3 reads TGTGCCAGCAGCTCGGGATCACATGGGGGCTACACCTTC.